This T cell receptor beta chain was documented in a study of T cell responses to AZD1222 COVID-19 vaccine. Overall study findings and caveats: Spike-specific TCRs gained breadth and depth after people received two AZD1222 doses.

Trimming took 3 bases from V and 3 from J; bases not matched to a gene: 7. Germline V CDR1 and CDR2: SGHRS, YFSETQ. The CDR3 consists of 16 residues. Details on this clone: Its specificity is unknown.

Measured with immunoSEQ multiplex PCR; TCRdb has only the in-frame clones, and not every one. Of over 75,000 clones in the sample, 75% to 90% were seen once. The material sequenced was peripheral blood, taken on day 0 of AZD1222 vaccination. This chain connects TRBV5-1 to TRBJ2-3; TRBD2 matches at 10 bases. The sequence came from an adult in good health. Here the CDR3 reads CASSSLSSGRTDTQYF. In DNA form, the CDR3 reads TGCGCCAGCAGCTCGCTCTCTAGCGGGAGAACAGATACGCAGTATTTT.